The clone carrying this TCR beta chain is medium-sized within its sample. These data come from a study of T cells after somatic rescue of genetic block. The protocol was immunoSEQ multiplex PCR, while the TCRdb copy is restricted to in-frame clones and leaves out a portion. The repertoire has 12,000 to 15,000 clones, over 60% of them found once; the top ten carry around 28%. V dropped 4 bases and J dropped 3 bases, with 12 bases sitting between them. The germline V gene has CDR1 SGHDN and CDR2 FVKESK. This CDR3 is 14 amino acids long. Sequenced sample: peripheral blood mononuclear cells (PBMCs). This TCR came from a man aged 18 to 29. The rearrangement links TRBV14 to TRBJ1-2; no definite D call. CDR3 loop: CASSLADAYYGYTF. CDR3 nucleotides: TGTGCCAGCAGCCTCGCCGACGCCTACTATGGCTACACCTTC.